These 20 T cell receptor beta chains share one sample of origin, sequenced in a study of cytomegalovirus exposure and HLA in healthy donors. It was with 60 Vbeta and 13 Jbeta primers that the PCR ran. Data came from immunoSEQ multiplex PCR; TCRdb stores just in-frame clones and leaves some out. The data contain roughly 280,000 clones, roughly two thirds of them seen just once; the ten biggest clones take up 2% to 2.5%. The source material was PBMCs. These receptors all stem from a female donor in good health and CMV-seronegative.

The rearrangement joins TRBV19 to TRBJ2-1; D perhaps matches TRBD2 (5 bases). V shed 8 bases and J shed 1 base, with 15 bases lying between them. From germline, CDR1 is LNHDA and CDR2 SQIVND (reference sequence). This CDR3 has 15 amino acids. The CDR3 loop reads CASAGLPLSYNEQFF. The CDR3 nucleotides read TGTGCCAGTGCCGGACTTCCATTATCCTACAATGAGCAGTTCTTC.

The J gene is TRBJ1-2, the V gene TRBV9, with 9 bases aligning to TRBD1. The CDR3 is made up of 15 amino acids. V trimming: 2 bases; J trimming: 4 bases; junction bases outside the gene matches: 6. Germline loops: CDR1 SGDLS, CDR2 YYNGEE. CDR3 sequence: CASSVTGTGSYGYTF. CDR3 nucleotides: TGTGCCAGCAGCGTGACCGGGACAGGGTCCTATGGCTACACCTTC. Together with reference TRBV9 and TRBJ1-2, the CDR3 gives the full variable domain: DSGVTQTPKHLITATGQRVTLRCSPRSGDLSVYWYQQSLDQGLQFLIQYYNGEERAKGNILERFSAQQFPDLHSELNLSSLELGDSALYFCASSVTGTGSYGYTFGSGTRLTVV.

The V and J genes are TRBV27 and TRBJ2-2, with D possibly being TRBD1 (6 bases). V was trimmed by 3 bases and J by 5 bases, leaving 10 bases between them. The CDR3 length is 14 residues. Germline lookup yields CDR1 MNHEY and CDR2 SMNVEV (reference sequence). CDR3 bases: TGTGCCAGCAGTTTGACCACAGGGACCGGGGAGCTGTTTTTT. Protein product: CASSLTTGTGELFF.

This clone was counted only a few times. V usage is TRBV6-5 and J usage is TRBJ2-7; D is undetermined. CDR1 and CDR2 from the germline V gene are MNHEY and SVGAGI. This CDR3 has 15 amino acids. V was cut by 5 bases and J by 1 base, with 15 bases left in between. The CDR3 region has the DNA TGTGCCAGCAGTCGCCACCGCTCGGTTTCCTACGAGCAGTACTTC. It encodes CASSRHRSVSYEQYF.

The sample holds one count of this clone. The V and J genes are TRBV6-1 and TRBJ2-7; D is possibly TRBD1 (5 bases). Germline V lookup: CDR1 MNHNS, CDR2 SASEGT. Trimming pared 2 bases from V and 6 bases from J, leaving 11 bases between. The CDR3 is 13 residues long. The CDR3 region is CASSEKGVGEQYF. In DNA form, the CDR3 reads TGTGCCAGCAGTGAAAAAGGGGTAGGCGAGCAGTACTTC.

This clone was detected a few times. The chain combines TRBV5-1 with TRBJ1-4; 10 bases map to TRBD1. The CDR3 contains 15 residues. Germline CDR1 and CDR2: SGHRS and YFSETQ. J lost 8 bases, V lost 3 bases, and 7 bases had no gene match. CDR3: CASSSLGQGSEKLFF. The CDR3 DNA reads TGCGCCAGCAGCTCTCTGGGACAGGGGTCCGAAAAACTGTTTTTT.

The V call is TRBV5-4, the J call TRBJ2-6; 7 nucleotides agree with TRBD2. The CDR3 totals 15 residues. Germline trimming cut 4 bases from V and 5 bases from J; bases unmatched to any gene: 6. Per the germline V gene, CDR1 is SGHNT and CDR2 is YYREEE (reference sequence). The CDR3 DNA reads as TGTGCCAGCAGCCTCGGACTAGAAAGGGCCAACGTCCTGACTTTC. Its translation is CASSLGLERANVLTF.

CDR3 region: CASSFFREGNTDTQYF. The CDR3 DNA sequence: TGTGCCAGCAGCTTCTTCCGGGAGGGGAACACAGATACGCAGTATTTT. The J gene is TRBJ2-3, the V gene TRBV5-4; 8 bases map to TRBD2. Trimming removed 2 bases from V and 2 bases from J; junction bases left unmatched: 7. The CDR3 sequence is 16 residues long. Germline V gives CDR1 SGHNT, CDR2 YYREEE (reference sequence). Full variable domain (rest looked up from reference TRBV5-4 and TRBJ2-3): ETGVTQSPTHLIKTRGQQVTLRCSSQSGHNTVSWYQQALGQGPQFIFQYYREEENGRGNFPPRFSGLQFPNYSSELNVNALELDDSALYLCASSFFREGNTDTQYFGPGTRLTVL.

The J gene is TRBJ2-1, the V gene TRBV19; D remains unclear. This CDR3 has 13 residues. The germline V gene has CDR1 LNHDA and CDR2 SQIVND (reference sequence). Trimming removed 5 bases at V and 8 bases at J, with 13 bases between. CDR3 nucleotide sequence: TGTGCCAGTAGTTTACAGTCCCGACATGAGCAGTTCTTC. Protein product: CASSLQSRHEQFF.

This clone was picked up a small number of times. CDR3 residues: CAISKGLAGEQFF. CDR3 in DNA: TGTGCCATTTCCAAGGGACTAGCGGGAGAGCAGTTCTTC. The chain carries TRBV2 and TRBJ2-1; 13 positions agree with TRBD2. The CDR3 covers 13 residues. CDR1 is SNHLY and CDR2 is FYNNEI in the germline V gene. Germline trimming cut 10 bases from V and 10 bases from J; bases unmatched to any gene: 7.

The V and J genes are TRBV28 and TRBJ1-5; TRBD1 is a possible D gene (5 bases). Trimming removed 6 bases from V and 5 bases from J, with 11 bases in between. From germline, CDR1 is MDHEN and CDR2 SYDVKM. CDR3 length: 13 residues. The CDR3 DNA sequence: TGTGCCAGCAGGATACAGGTTTATCAGCCCCAGCATTTT. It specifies CASRIQVYQPQHF.

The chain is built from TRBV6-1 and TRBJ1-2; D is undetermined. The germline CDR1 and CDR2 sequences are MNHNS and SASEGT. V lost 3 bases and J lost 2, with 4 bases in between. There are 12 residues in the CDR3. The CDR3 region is CASSERNYGYTF. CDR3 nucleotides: TGTGCCAGCAGTGAGAGGAACTATGGCTACACCTTC.

CDR3 sequence reads: CASSYSSQGAEGYTF. The CDR3 coding sequence is TGTGCCAGCAGTTACTCGTCGCAGGGGGCAGAAGGCTACACCTTC. The chain is built from TRBV6-6 and TRBJ1-2, with 8 bases matching TRBD1. Trimming cost V 0 bases and J 8 bases; bases outside gene matches: 8. This CDR3 comprises 15 residues. Germline V gene data show CDR1 as MNHNY and CDR2 as SVGAGI (reference sequence).

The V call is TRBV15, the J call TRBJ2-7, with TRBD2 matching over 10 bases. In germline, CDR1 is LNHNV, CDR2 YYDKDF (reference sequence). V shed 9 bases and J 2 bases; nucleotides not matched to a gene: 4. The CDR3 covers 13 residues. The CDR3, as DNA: TGTGCCACTCGGACTAGCGGCACCTACGAGCAGTACTTC. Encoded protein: CATRTSGTYEQYF.

CDR3 residues: CASSLYSGNTIYF. DNA of the CDR3: TGTGCCAGCAGTCTATACTCTGGAAACACCATATATTTT. The chain uses TRBV6-1 and TRBJ1-3; no reliable D call. The V and J ends lost 5 bases and 0 bases respectively, with 5 bases between them. In germline, CDR1 is MNHNS, CDR2 SASEGT. CDR3 length equals 13 residues.

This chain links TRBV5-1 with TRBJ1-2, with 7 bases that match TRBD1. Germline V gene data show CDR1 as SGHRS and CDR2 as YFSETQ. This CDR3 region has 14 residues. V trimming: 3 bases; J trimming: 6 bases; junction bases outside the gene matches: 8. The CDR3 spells CASSSSGTEHGYTF. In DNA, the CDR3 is TGCGCCAGCAGCTCCTCCGGGACAGAACATGGCTACACCTTC.

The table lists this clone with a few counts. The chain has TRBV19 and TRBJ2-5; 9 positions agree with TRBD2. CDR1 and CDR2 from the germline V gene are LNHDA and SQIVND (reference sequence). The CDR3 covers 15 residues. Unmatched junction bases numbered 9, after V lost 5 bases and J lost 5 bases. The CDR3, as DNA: TGTGCCAGTAGTCTCGGGCGGGAGGGGCGGGAGACCCAGTACTTC. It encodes CASSLGREGRETQYF.

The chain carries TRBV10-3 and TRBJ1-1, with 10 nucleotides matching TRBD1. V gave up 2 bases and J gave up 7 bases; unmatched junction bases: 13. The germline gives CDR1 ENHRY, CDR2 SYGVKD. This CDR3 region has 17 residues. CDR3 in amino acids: CAISERTGGSITGEAFF. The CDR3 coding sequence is TGTGCCATCAGTGAGAGGACAGGGGGGAGCATAACAGGTGAAGCTTTCTTT.

The CDR3, as DNA: TGTGCCAGCAGCTCCCAGGAGAACACTGAAGCTTTCTTT. Amino acid sequence: CASSSQENTEAFF. The chain uses TRBV13 and TRBJ1-1; D is undetermined. CDR1 and CDR2 (germline): PRHDT, FYEKMQ (reference sequence). V lost 4 bases and J lost 1, with 7 bases in between. This CDR3 contains 13 residues.

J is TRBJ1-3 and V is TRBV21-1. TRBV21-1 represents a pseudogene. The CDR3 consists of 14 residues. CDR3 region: CASSKAEPRDTIYF. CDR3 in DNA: TGTGCCAGCAGCAAAGCGGAGCCGCGGGACACCATATATTTT.